One TCR beta chain is described in this entry. Its antigen is undetermined. Each CDR3 protein gets one entry after TCRdb re-called the RT-PCR reads with MiXCR. The sample has over 150,000 distinct CDR3 sequences; nearly 9.5% are singletons. The data originate from a study of response to subunit inactivated influenza vaccine. Findings of the study overall: Only a handful of new T cells, the authors suggested, are recruited with each seasonal influenza vaccination.

The sequence was obtained from a man in his fifties who received an inactivated influenza vaccine. Sample: non-naive T cells sorted from PBMCs, taken on the day of vaccination.

The CDR3 here is CASSPRASNTEAFF. CDR3 DNA: TGTGCCAGCAGCCCCAGGGCTTCGAACACTGAAGCTTTCTTT. The chain couples TRBV7-9 to TRBJ1-1, with D maybe TRBD1 (5 bases). Germline CDR1 SEHNR, CDR2 FQNEAQ (reference sequence). The germline V and J ends were trimmed by 5 bases and 1 base, with 11 bases remaining between them. CDR3 size: 14 residues.